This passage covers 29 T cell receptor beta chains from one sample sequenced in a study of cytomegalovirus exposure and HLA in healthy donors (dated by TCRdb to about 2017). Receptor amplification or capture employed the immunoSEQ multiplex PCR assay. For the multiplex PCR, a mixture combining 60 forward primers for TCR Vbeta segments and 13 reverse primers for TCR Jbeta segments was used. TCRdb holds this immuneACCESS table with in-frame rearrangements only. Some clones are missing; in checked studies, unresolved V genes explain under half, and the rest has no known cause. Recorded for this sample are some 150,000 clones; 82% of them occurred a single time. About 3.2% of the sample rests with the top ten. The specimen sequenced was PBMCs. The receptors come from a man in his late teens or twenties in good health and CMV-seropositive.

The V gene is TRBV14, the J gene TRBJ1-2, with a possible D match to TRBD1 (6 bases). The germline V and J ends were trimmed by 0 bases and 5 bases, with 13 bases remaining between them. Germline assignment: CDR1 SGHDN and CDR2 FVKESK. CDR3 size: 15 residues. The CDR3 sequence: CASSQEIGRGYGYTF. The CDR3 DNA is TGTGCCAGCAGCCAAGAAATCGGCAGGGGATATGGCTACACCTTC.

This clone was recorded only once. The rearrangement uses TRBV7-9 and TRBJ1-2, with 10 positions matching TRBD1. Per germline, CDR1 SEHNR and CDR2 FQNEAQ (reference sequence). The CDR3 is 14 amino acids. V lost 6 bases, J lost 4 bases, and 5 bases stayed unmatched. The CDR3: CASRLTGGFYGYTF. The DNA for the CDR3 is TGTGCCAGCAGATTGACAGGGGGCTTCTATGGCTACACCTTC.

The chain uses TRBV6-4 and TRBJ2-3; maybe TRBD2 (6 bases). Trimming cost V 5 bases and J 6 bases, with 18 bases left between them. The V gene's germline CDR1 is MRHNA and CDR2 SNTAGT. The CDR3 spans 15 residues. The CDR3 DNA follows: TGTGCCAGCAGTCCCCACGGGGCGGCGGGGGATACGCAGTATTTT. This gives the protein CASSPHGAAGDTQYF.

DNA of the CDR3: TGTGCCACCAGCAGAGATAGTGCGGGAGACTACGAGCAGTACTTC. It yields the protein CATSRDSAGDYEQYF. The rearrangement uses TRBV15 and TRBJ2-7; 7 bases map to TRBD2. This CDR3 comprises 15 residues. J lost 3 bases, V lost 0 bases, and 5 bases had no gene match. CDR1 and CDR2 (germline): LNHNV, YYDKDF (reference sequence).

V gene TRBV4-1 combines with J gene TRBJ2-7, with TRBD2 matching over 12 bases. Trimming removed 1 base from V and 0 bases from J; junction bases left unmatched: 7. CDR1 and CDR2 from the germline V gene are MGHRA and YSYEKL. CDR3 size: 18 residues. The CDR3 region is CASSQGTGTSGHSYEQYF. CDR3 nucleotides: TGCGCCAGCAGCCAAGGAACCGGGACTAGCGGGCACTCCTACGAGCAGTACTTC.

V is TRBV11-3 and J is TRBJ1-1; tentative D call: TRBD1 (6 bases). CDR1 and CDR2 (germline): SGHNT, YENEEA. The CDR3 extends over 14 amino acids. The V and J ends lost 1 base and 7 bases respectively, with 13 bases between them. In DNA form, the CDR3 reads TGTGCCAGCAGCTTAGGTAGGGGGATGGGTGAAGCTTTCTTT. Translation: CASSLGRGMGEAFF.

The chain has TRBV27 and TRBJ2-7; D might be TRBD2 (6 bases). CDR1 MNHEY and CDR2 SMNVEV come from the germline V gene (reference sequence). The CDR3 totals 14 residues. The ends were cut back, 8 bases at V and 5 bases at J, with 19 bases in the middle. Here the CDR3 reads CASCPRDSRHEQYF. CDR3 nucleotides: TGTGCCAGCTGTCCTCGGGACTCTAGGCACGAGCAGTACTTC.

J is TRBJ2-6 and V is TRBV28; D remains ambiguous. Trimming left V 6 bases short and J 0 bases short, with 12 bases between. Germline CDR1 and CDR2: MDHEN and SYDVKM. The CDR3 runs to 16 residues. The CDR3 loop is CASSGRRSSGANVLTF. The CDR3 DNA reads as TGTGCCAGCAGCGGCAGGCGCTCCTCTGGGGCCAACGTCCTGACTTTC.

The CDR3 loop reads CASSWGGVEQYF. In DNA form, the CDR3 reads TGTGCCAGCAGTTGGGGCGGGGTCGAGCAGTACTTC. The rearrangement uses TRBV6-6 and TRBJ2-7; tentatively, D is TRBD2 (6 bases). The ends were cut back, 4 bases at V and 6 bases at J, with 10 bases in the middle. This CDR3 contains 12 residues. From germline, CDR1 is MNHNY and CDR2 SVGAGI (reference sequence).

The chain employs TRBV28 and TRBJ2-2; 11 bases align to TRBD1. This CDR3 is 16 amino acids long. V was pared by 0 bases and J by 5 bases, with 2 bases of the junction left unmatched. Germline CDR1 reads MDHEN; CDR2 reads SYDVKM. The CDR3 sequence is CASSLWDRGRTGELFF. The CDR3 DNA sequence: TGTGCCAGCAGTTTATGGGACAGGGGGCGGACCGGGGAGCTGTTTTTT.

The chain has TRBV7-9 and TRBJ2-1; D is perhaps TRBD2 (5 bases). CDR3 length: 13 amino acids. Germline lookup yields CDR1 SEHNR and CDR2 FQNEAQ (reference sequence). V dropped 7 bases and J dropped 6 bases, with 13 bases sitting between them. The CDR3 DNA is TGTGCCAGCACCTTCCCAGAGGGCAATGAGCAGTTCTTC. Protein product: CASTFPEGNEQFF.

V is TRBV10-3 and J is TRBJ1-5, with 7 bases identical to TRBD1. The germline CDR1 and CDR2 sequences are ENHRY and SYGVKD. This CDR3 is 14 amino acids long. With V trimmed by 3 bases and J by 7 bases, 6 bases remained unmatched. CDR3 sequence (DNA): TGTGCCATCAGTGAAGACAGGGTCGGGCAGCCCCAGCATTTT. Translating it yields CAISEDRVGQPQHF.

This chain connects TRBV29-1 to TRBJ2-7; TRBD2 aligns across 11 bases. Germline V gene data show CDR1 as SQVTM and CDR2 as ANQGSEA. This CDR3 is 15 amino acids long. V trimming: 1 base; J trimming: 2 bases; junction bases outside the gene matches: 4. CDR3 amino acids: CSVEVTSGKTYEQYF. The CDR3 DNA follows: TGCAGCGTTGAAGTGACTAGCGGGAAAACCTACGAGCAGTACTTC.

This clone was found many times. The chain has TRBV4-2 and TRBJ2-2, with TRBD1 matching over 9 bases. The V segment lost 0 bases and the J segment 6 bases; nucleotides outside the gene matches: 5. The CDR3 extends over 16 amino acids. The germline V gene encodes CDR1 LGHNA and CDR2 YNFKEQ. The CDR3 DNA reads TGTGCCAGCAGCCAAGATCCCGGGACAGGGTCCGGGGAGCTGTTTTTT. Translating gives CASSQDPGTGSGELFF.

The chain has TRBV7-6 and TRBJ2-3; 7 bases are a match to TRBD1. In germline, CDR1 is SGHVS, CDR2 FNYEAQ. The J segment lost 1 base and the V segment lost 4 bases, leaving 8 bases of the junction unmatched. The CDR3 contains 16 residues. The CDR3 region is CASSYLTGYGTDTQYF. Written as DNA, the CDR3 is TGTGCCAGCAGCTACCTGACAGGGTACGGCACAGATACGCAGTATTTT.

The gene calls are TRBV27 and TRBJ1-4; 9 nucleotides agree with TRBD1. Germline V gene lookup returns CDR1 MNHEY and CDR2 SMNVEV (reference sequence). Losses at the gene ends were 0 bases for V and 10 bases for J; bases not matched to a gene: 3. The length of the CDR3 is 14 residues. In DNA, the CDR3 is TGTGCCAGCAGTTTATCGGGGGACAGGGTAAAACTGTTTTTT. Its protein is CASSLSGDRVKLFF.

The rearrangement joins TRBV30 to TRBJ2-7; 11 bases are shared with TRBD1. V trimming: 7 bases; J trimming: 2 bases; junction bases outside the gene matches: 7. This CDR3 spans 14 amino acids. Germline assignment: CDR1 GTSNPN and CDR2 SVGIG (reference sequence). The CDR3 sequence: CAFPGQGVPYEQYF. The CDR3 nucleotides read TGTGCCTTTCCGGGACAGGGGGTCCCCTACGAGCAGTACTTC.

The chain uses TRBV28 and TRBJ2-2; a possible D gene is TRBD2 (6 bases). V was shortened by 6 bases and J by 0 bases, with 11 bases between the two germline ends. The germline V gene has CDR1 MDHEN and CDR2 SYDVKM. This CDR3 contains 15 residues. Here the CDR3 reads CASRLGTSNTGELFF. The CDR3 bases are TGTGCCAGCAGGCTCGGGACTTCGAACACCGGGGAGCTGTTTTTT.

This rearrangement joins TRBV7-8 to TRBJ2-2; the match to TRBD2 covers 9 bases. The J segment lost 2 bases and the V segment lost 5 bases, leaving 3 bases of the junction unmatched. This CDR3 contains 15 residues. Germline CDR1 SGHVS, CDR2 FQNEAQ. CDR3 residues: CASSPGLANTGELFF. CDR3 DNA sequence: TGTGCCAGCAGCCCGGGACTAGCCAACACCGGGGAGCTGTTTTTT. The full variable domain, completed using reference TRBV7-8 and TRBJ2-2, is GAGVSQSPRYKVAKRGQDVALRCDPISGHVSLFWYQQALGQGPEFLTYFQNEAQLDKSGLPSDRFFAERPEGSVSTLKIQRTQQEDSAVYLCASSPGLANTGELFFGEGSRLTVL.

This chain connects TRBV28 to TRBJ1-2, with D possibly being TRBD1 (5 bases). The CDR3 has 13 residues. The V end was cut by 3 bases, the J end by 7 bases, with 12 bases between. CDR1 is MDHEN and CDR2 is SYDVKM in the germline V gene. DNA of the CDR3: TGTGCCAGCAGTTTTTCAGGGTACGGTGGCTACACCTTC. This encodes CASSFSGYGGYTF.

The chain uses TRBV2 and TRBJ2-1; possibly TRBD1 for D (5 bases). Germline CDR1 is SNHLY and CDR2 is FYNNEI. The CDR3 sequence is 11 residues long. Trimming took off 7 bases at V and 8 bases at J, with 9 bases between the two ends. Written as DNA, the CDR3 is TGTGCCAGCAAAAAAGGGGATGAGCAGTTCTTC. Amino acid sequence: CASKKGDEQFF.

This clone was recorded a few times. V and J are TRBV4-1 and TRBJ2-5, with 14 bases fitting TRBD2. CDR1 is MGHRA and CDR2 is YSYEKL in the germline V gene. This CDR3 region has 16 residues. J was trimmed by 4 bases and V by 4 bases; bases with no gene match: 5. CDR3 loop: CASSRGLAGAGETQYF. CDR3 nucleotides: TGCGCCAGCAGCCGGGGACTAGCGGGAGCGGGAGAGACCCAGTACTTC.

Written as DNA, the CDR3 is TGTGCCAGCAGCCAACCCTCACAGGGGGCGTACACTGAAGCTTTCTTT. Residues: CASSQPSQGAYTEAFF. This chain links TRBV4-2 with TRBJ1-1; 9 nucleotides agree with TRBD1. The CDR3 loop spans 16 amino acids. Germline-derived CDR1 and CDR2 are LGHNA and YNFKEQ. J was trimmed by 3 bases and V by 2 bases; bases with no gene match: 7.

The CDR3 DNA reads as TGTGCCAGCAGTTTACGGTGGTCCTACGAGCAGTACTTC. It encodes CASSLRWSYEQYF. The chain links TRBV27 to TRBJ2-7, with unresolved D. V lost 2 bases, J lost 1 base, and 6 bases lay in between. This CDR3 comprises 13 residues. Germline-derived CDR1 and CDR2 are MNHEY and SMNVEV (reference sequence).

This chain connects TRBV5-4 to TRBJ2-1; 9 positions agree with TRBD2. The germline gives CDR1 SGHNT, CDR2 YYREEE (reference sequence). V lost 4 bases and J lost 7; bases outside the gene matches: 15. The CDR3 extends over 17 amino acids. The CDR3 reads CASSPRAPAGGRNEQFF. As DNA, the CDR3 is TGTGCCAGCAGCCCGCGGGCCCCAGCGGGAGGTAGGAATGAGCAGTTCTTC.

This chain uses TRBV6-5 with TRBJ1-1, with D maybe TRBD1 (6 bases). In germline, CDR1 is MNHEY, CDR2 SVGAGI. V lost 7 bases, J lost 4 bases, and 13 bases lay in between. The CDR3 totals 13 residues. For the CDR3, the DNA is TGTGCCAGCATACAGGGATTGGGCACTGAAGCTTTCTTT. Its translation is CASIQGLGTEAFF.

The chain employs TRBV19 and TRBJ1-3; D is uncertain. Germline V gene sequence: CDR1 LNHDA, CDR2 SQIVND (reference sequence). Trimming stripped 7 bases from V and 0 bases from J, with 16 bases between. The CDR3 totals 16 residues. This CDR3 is CASTQTSSSSGNTIYF. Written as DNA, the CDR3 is TGTGCCAGTACCCAAACGTCCAGTTCCTCTGGAAACACCATATATTTT.

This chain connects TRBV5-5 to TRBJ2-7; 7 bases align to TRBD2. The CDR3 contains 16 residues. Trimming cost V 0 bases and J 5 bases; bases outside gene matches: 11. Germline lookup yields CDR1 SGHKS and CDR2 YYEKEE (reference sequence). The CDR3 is CASSLVGGSSTHEQYF. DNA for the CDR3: TGTGCCAGCAGCTTGGTAGGCGGGAGCAGTACCCACGAGCAGTACTTC.

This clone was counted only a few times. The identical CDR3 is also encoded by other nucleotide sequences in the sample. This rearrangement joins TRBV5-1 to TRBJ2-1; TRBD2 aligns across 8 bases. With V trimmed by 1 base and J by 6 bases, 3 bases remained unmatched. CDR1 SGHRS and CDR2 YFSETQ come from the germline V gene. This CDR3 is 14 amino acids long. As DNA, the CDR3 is TGCGCCAGCAGCTTGACTAGCGGAACCAATGAGCAGTTCTTC. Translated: CASSLTSGTNEQFF.